Below are 2 T cell receptor beta chains sequenced from a single sample in a study of blood T cell repertoires in COVID-19. The protocol was immunoSEQ multiplex PCR, while the TCRdb copy is restricted to in-frame clones and leaves out a portion. The sample records around 19,000 clones, over 75% being singletons. Sequences were obtained from peripheral blood. These receptors were collected from a man aged 35 to 55 with active or convalescent COVID-19.

The chain joins TRBV29-1 to TRBJ1-1, with 11 bases aligning to TRBD1. The V segment lost 8 bases and the J segment 3 bases; nucleotides outside the gene matches: 5. The CDR3 extends over 13 amino acids. The germline V gene encodes CDR1 SQVTM and CDR2 ANQGSEA. This CDR3 is CSSGQGGDTEAFF. CDR3 nucleotides: TGCAGCTCGGGACAGGGGGGGGACACTGAAGCTTTCTTT.

The chain combines TRBV27 with TRBJ2-1, with D possibly matching TRBD2 (5 bases). Germline loops: CDR1 MNHEY, CDR2 SMNVEV (reference sequence). The CDR3 is 16 residues long. The ends were cut back, 0 bases at V and 0 bases at J, with 9 bases in the middle. The CDR3 region has the DNA TGTGCCAGCAGTTTATCTCCTGGGAGCTCCTACAATGAGCAGTTCTTC. Translated: CASSLSPGSSYNEQFF.